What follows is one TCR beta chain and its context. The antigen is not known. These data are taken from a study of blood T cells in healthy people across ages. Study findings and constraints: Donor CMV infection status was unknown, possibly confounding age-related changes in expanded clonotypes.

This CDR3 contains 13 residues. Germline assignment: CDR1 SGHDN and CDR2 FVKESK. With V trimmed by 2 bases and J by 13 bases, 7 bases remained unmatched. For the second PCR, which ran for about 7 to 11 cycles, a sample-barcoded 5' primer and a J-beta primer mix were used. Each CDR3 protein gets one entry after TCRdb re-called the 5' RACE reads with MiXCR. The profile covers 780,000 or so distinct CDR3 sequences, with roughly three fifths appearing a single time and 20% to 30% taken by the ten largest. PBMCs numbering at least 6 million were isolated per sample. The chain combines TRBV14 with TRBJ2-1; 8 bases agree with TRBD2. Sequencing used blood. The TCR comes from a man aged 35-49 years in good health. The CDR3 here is CASSQSGGETQFF. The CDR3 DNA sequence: TGTGCCAGCAGCCAAAGCGGGGGTGAGACCCAGTTCTTC.